This TCR beta chain stems from a study of identical twins. Study outcomes and limitations: Low generation-probability sequences were in excess among twin-shared out-of-frame alpha sequences. Interpretation of the results relied on cross-sectional statistical analysis and not on following the same donors.

There are a few counts of this clonotype. Its antigen is still unknown. Looked up from germline, CDR1 is PRHDT and CDR2 is FYEKMQ (reference sequence). V shed 5 bases, J shed 0 bases, and the junction held 3 bases outside the gene matches. The CDR3 spans 16 residues. TCRdb reprocessed the 5' RACE reads via MiXCR and lists one record per CDR3 protein. The data show 690,000 or so distinct CDR3 sequences, with approximately 6% seen just once and 1.5% to 2% held by the top ten. Source material: naive T cells sorted from blood. The receptor's source is a man in his late teens or twenties in good health. V is TRBV13 and J is TRBJ2-1; 11 bases align to TRBD1. CDR3 bases: TGTGCCAGCAGCGGGGGGACAGGGGGCTCCTACAATGAGCAGTTCTTC. It translates to CASSGGTGGSYNEQFF.